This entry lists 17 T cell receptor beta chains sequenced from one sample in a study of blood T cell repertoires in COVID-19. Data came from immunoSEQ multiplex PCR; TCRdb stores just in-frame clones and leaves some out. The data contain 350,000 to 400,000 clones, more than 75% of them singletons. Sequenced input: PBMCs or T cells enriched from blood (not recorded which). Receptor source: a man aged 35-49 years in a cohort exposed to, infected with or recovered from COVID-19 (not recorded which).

The CDR3 loop reads CASSYSSSGIYEQYF. CDR3 sequence (DNA): TGTGCCAGCAGTTACTCGTCTAGCGGGATCTACGAGCAGTACTTC. The genes are TRBV6-5 and TRBJ2-7; TRBD2 matches at 9 bases. CDR1 and CDR2 from the germline V gene are MNHEY and SVGAGI. This CDR3 is built from 15 residues. With 0 bases clipped from V and 3 bases from J, the junction kept 3 bases outside the gene matches.

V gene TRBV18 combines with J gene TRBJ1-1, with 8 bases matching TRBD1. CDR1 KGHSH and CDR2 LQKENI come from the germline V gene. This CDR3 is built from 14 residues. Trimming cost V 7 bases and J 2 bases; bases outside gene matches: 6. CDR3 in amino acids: CASFRDRTNTEAFF. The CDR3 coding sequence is TGTGCCAGCTTTAGGGACAGGACAAACACTGAAGCTTTCTTT. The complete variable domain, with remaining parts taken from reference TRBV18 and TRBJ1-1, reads NAGVMQNPRHLVRRRGQEARLRCSPMKGHSHVYWYRQLPEEGLKFMVYLQKENIIDESGMPKERFSAEFPKEGPSILRIQQVVRGDSAAYFCASFRDRTNTEAFFGQGTRLTVV.

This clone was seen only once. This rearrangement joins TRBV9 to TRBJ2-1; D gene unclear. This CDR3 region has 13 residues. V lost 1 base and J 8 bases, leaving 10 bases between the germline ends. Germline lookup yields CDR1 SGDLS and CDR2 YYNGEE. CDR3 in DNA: TGTGCCAGCAGCGTAATCTGGGCTGATGAGCAGTTCTTC. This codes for CASSVIWADEQFF.

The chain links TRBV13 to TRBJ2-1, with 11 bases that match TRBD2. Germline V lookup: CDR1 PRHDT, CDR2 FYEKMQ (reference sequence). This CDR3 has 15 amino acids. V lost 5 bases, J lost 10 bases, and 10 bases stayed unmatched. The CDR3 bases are TGTGCCAGCAGCCCCGCTACTAGCGGGAGTGTGGAGCAGTTCTTC. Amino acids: CASSPATSGSVEQFF.

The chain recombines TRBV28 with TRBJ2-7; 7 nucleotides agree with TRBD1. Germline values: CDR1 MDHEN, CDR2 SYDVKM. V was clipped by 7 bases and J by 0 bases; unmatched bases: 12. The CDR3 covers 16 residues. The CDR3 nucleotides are TGTGCCAGCATCCCCAGCCGGGCAGGGGGCTCCTACGAGCAGTACTTC. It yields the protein CASIPSRAGGSYEQYF.

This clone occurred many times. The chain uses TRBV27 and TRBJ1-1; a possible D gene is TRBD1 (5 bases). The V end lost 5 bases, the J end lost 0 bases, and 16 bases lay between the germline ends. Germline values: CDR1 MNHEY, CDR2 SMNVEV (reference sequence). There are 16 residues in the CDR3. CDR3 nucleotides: TGTGCCAGCAGTCCCGGCCCTACAGGACTGAACACTGAAGCTTTCTTT. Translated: CASSPGPTGLNTEAFF.

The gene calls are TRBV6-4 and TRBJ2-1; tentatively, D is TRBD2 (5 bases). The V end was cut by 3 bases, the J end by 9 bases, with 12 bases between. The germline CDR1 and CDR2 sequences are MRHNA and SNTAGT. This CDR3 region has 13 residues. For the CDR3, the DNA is TGTGCCAGCAGTGAATTTCTAGCAGCTGAGCAGTTCTTC. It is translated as CASSEFLAAEQFF.

CDR3 sequence reads: CASSYAPTGGGTEAFF. The DNA of the CDR3 is TGTGCCAGCAGTTACGCACCAACAGGGGGAGGCACTGAAGCTTTCTTT. The rearrangement joins TRBV6-6 to TRBJ1-1, with 8 bases that match TRBD1. Germline lookup yields CDR1 MNHNY and CDR2 SVGAGI (reference sequence). This CDR3 comprises 16 residues. Losses at the gene ends were 2 bases for V and 4 bases for J; bases not matched to a gene: 9.

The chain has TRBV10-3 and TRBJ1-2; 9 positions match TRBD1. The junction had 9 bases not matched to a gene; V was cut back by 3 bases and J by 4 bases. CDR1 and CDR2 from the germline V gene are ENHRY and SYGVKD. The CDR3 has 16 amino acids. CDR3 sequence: CAISDIQGASGYGYTF. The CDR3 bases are TGTGCCATCAGTGATATACAGGGGGCTTCGGGCTATGGCTACACCTTC.

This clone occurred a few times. The CDR3 DNA reads as TGCGCCAGCAGCCAGGGTATGAACACTGAAGCTTTCTTT. Translated: CASSQGMNTEAFF. The gene calls are TRBV5-1 and TRBJ1-1; D perhaps matches TRBD1 (5 bases). The CDR3 covers 13 residues. V was pared by 4 bases and J by 0 bases, with 7 bases between. The germline CDR1 and CDR2 sequences are SGHRS and YFSETQ.

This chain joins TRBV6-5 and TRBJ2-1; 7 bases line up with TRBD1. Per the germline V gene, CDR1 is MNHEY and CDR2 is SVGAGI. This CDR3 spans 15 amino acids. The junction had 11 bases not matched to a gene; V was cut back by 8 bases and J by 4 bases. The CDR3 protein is CASRLQGSFYNEQFF. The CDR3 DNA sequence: TGTGCCAGCCGGCTACAGGGGAGTTTTTACAATGAGCAGTTCTTC.

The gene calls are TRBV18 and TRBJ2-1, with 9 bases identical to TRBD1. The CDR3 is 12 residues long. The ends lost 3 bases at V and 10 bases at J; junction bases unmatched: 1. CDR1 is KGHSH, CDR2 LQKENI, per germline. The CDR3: CASSPGTGEQFF. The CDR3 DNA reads TGTGCCAGCTCACCGGGGACAGGGGAGCAGTTCTTC.

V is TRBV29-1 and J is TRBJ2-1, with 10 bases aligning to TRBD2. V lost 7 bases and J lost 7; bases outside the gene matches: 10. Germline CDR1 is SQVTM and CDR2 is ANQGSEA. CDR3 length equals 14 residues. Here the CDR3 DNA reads TGCAGCGCCGGACCAGCGGGAGGGCCGAATGAGCAGTTCTTC. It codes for CSAGPAGGPNEQFF.

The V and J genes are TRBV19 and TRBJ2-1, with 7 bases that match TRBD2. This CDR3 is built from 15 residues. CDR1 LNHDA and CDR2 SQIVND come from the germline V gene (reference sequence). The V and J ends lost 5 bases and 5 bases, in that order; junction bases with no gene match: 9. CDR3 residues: CASSLQAGQNNEQFF. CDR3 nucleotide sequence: TGTGCCAGTAGTCTTCAAGCGGGGCAAAACAATGAGCAGTTCTTC.

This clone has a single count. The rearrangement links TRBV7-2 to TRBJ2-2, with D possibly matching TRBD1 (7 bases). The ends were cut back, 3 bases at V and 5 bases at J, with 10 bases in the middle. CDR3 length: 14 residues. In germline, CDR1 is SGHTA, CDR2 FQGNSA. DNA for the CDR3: TGTGCCAGCAGCTTTCAGGGGGGAACCGGGGAGCTGTTTTTT. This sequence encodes CASSFQGGTGELFF.

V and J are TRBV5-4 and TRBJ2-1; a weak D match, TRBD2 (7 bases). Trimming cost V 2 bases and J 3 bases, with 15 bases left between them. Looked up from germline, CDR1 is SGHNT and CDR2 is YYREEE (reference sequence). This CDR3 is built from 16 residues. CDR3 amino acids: CASSLVGGGIYNEQFF. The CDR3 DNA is TGTGCCAGCAGCTTAGTGGGAGGGGGGATCTACAATGAGCAGTTCTTC. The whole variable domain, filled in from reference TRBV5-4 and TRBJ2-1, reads ETGVTQSPTHLIKTRGQQVTLRCSSQSGHNTVSWYQQALGQGPQFIFQYYREEENGRGNFPPRFSGLQFPNYSSELNVNALELDDSALYLCASSLVGGGIYNEQFFGPGTRLTVL.

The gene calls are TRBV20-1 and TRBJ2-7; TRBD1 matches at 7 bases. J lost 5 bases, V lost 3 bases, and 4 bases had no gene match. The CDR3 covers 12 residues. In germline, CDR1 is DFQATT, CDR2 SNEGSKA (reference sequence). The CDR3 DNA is TGCAGTGCTAGTAGGCAGGGGGACGAGCAGTACTTC. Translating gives CSASRQGDEQYF.